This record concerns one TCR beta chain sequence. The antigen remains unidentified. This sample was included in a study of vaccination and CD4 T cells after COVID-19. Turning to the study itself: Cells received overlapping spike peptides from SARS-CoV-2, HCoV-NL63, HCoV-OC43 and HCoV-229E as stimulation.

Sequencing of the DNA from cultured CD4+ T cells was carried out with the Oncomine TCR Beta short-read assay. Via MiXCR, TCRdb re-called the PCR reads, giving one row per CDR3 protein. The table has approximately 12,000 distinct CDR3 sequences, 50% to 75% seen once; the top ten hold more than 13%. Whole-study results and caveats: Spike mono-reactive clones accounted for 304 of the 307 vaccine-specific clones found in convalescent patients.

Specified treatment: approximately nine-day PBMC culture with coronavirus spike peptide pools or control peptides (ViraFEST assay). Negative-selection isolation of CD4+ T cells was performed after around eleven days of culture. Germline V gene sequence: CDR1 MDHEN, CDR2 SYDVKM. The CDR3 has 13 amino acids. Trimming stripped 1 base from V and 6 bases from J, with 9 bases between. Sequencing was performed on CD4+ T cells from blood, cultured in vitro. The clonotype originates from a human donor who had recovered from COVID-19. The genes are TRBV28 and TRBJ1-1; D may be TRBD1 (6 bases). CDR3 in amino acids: CASSLSGAAEAFF. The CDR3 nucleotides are TGTGCCAGCAGTTTATCAGGGGCTGCTGAAGCTTTCTTT.